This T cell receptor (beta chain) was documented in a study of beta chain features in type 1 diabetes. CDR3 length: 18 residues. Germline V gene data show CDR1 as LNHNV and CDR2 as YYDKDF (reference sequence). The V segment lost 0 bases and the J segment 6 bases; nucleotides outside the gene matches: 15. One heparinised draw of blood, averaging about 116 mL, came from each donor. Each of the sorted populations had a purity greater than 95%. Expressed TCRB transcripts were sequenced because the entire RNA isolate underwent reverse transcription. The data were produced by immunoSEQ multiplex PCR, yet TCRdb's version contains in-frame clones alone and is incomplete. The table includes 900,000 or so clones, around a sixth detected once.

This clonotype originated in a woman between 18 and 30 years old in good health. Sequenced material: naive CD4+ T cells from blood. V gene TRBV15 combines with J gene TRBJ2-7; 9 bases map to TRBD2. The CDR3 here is CATSRDVLWREGPVEQYF. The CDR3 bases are TGTGCCACCAGCAGAGATGTCCTATGGCGGGAGGGCCCCGTCGAGCAGTACTTC.